The 3 T cell receptor beta chains below all came from one sample that was sequenced in a study of blood T cell repertoires in COVID-19. Data came from immunoSEQ multiplex PCR; TCRdb stores just in-frame clones and leaves some out. The sample consists of more than 70,000 clones, 86% of them appearing once. The sequenced sample consisted of peripheral blood. The receptors were gathered from a woman over 75 in a cohort sampled during active or convalescent COVID-19.

The chain recombines TRBV12-3 or TRBV12-4 with TRBJ1-3; 8 bases are shared with TRBD1. The CDR3 has 13 residues. V lost 6 bases and J lost 2; bases outside the gene matches: 0. CDR3 sequence: CASRQGAGNTIYF. CDR3 bases: TGTGCCAGCAGACAGGGGGCTGGAAACACCATATATTTT.

The chain is built from TRBV6-6 and TRBJ1-2, with 8 bases matching TRBD1. Trimming at V came to 7 bases and at J to 2 bases, leaving 6 bases not matched to a gene. The CDR3 is made up of 14 amino acids. CDR1 is MNHNY and CDR2 is SVGAGI in the germline V gene (reference sequence). CDR3 bases: TGTGCCAGCACCAAAGCAGGGGGCAACTATGGCTACACCTTC. It specifies CASTKAGGNYGYTF.

The chain carries TRBV6-6 and TRBJ1-1, with D tentatively TRBD1 (6 bases). The length of the CDR3 is 14 residues. V lost 6 bases and J lost 1, with 12 bases in between. Per germline, CDR1 MNHNY and CDR2 SVGAGI (reference sequence). DNA for the CDR3: TGTGCCAGCAGGAGGGGGATGGCGAACACTGAAGCTTTCTTT. Its translation is CASRRGMANTEAFF.